Below, 16 T cell receptor beta chains from the same sample are listed, as sequenced in a study of CD8 T cells in ankylosing spondylitis. Each CDR3 protein is one row after TCRdb ran MiXCR on the 5' RACE reads. The repertoire has around 120,000 distinct CDR3 sequences, around 9% of them found once; the top ten carry approximately 3.6%. The sample consisted of blood, either unsorted or a sorted T cell fraction (not recorded which). All receptors derive from a male donor with ankylosing spondylitis or in good health (not recorded which).

A remark on this clonotype: A read error may explain this, as a much larger clone is one base away. The V and J genes are TRBV11-1 and TRBJ1-1; no clear D. Germline CDR1 is SGHAT and CDR2 is FQDESV (reference sequence). The CDR3 is made up of 12 amino acids. CDR3 sequence reads: CSSSLVGKEAFF. In DNA form, the CDR3 reads TGTTCCAGCAGCTTAGTCGGCAAGGAAGCTTTCTTT.

The chain couples TRBV4-3 to TRBJ2-2; perhaps TRBD2 as D (5 bases). The CDR3 length is 17 residues. Per the germline V gene, CDR1 is LGHNA and CDR2 is YSLEER. Between the trimmed V and J ends, which lost 0 bases and 4 bases, there was a span of 15 bases. DNA for the CDR3: TGCGCCAGCAGCCAAGATATGAGACTACCACCCACCGGGGAGCTGTTTTTT. Translating it yields CASSQDMRLPPTGELFF.

The rearrangement uses TRBV20-1 and TRBJ2-2, with TRBD1 identical over 12 bases. Germline values: CDR1 DFQATT, CDR2 SNEGSKA (reference sequence). The junction had 6 bases not matched to a gene; V was cut back by 1 base and J by 3 bases. The CDR3 extends over 17 amino acids. This CDR3 is CSARGRWDRGHTGELFF. CDR3 bases: TGCAGTGCTAGAGGTCGATGGGACAGGGGGCACACCGGGGAGCTGTTTTTT.

This clonotype was observed at least ten times. This chain joins TRBV12-3 or TRBV12-4 and TRBJ1-1, with unresolved D. V gave up 3 bases and J gave up 4 bases, with 15 bases separating them. The CDR3 spans 15 residues. CDR3 sequence reads: CASSFRAGLGTEAFF. CDR3 sequence (DNA): TGTGCCAGCAGTTTTCGGGCAGGCCTAGGCACTGAAGCTTTCTTT.

The rearrangement joins TRBV29-1 to TRBJ2-1; TRBD2 agrees at 9 bases. CDR1 is SQVTM and CDR2 is ANQGSEA in the germline V gene. With 2 bases clipped from V and 1 base from J, the junction kept 0 bases outside the gene matches. CDR3 length: 14 residues. The CDR3 loop is CSVELAGSYNEQFF. CDR3 nucleotide sequence: TGCAGCGTTGAACTAGCGGGGTCCTACAATGAGCAGTTCTTC.

This clonotype appeared many times. The chain couples TRBV7-2 to TRBJ2-7, with 9 positions matching TRBD2. The V gene's germline CDR1 is SGHTA and CDR2 FQGNSA. The V segment lost 0 bases and the J segment 0 bases; nucleotides outside the gene matches: 9. The CDR3 totals 18 residues. The CDR3 DNA is TGTGCCAGCAGCTTAGCCTACCGGGCTAGCGGGGTCTCCTACGAGCAGTACTTC. Its protein product is CASSLAYRASGVSYEQYF.

In this sample, this clonotype turned up a few times. V gene TRBV5-1 combines with J gene TRBJ2-7; 8 nucleotides match TRBD1. Germline trimming cut 2 bases from V and 4 bases from J; bases unmatched to any gene: 14. Per the germline V gene, CDR1 is SGHRS and CDR2 is YFSETQ. This CDR3 is 17 amino acids long. The CDR3: CASSLRPFGQGEYEQYF. The CDR3 DNA follows: TGCGCCAGCAGCTTACGCCCCTTCGGACAGGGAGAATACGAGCAGTACTTC.

The chain joins TRBV6-1 to TRBJ2-7, with 7 bases that match TRBD2. V lost 6 bases, J lost 2 bases, and 10 bases stayed unmatched. Germline V lookup: CDR1 MNHNS, CDR2 SASEGT. CDR3 size: 15 residues. DNA for the CDR3: TGTGCCAGCAGCCCTAATTTAGCGGGTGCCTACGAGCAGTACTTC. Residues: CASSPNLAGAYEQYF.

This clonotype was detected ten times or more. The V gene is TRBV29-1, the J gene TRBJ2-1; no reliable D call. The germline V gene has CDR1 SQVTM and CDR2 ANQGSEA. The ends were cut back, 3 bases at V and 11 bases at J, with 8 bases in the middle. The CDR3 spans 10 residues. The CDR3 bases are TGCAGCGTTGATGAGTCTAAGCAGTTCTTC. Protein: CSVDESKQFF.

This clonotype was recorded at least ten times. The chain couples TRBV5-1 to TRBJ1-1; unclear D gene. Between the trimmed V and J ends, which lost 3 bases and 4 bases, there was a span of 10 bases. The germline gives CDR1 SGHRS, CDR2 YFSETQ. The CDR3 has 13 residues. DNA of the CDR3: TGCGCCAGCAGCTCGACACGGCGCACTGAAGCTTTCTTT. Its protein is CASSSTRRTEAFF.

This clonotype has a count of ten or more. The V call is TRBV28, the J call TRBJ1-6, with D hard to call. This CDR3 is 15 amino acids long. Germline V lookup: CDR1 MDHEN, CDR2 SYDVKM. Trimming removed 2 bases at V and 10 bases at J, with 15 bases between. The CDR3 spells CASSLGRRSLSPLHF. CDR3 in DNA: TGTGCCAGCAGTTTAGGGAGACGGAGCTTATCACCCCTCCACTTT.

This clonotype was detected many times. This chain joins TRBV9 and TRBJ2-5; D is uncertain. Germline CDR1 SGDLS, CDR2 YYNGEE. CDR3 length: 13 residues. The V end lost 4 bases, the J end lost 5 bases, and 12 bases lay between the germline ends. The CDR3 region is CASSPRLGETQYF. DNA for the CDR3: TGTGCCAGCAGCCCCCGACTCGGGGAGACCCAGTACTTC. Filled out from reference TRBV9 and TRBJ2-5, the complete variable domain reads DSGVTQTPKHLITATGQRVTLRCSPRSGDLSVYWYQQSLDQGLQFLIQYYNGEERAKGNILERFSAQQFPDLHSELNLSSLELGDSALYFCASSPRLGETQYFGPGTRLLVL.

This clonotype came up many times. This sequence joins TRBV29-1 and TRBJ1-5; D unclear. The germline V gene has CDR1 SQVTM and CDR2 ANQGSEA. Trimming stripped 6 bases from V and 0 bases from J, with 9 bases between. CDR3 length equals 13 residues. DNA of the CDR3: TGCAGCGTGCAGGAGCTTAGCAATCAGCCCCAGCATTTT. This sequence encodes CSVQELSNQPQHF.

V and J are TRBV12-3 or TRBV12-4 and TRBJ1-2, with D unresolved. Trimming stripped 5 bases from V and 14 bases from J, with 21 bases between. This CDR3 has 13 amino acids. CDR3 sequence reads: CASSLRSARLVTF. The CDR3 DNA sequence: TGTGCCAGCAGTCTACGGTCCGCCCGGCTGGTTACCTTC.

This clonotype was counted only a few times. J is TRBJ2-7 and V is TRBV19; no clear D gene. Germline V gene lookup returns CDR1 LNHDA and CDR2 SQIVND (reference sequence). V was trimmed by 5 bases and J by 3 bases, leaving 11 bases between them. The CDR3 covers 13 residues. Here the CDR3 reads CASSFGVDYEQYF. The DNA of the CDR3 is TGTGCCAGTAGTTTTGGAGTAGACTACGAGCAGTACTTC.

In its sample, this clonotype was seen many times. The CDR3 nucleotides are TGTGCCAGCAGCGTAGACGGGGGGCTAAACAATGAGCAGTTCTTC. This codes for CASSVDGGLNNEQFF. V is TRBV9 and J is TRBJ2-1; the D gene is possibly TRBD2 (7 bases). CDR1 SGDLS and CDR2 YYNGEE come from the germline V gene. The CDR3 consists of 15 residues. Trimming pared 0 bases from V and 5 bases from J, leaving 12 bases between. The variable domain in full, completed from reference TRBV9 and TRBJ2-1, reads DSGVTQTPKHLITATGQRVTLRCSPRSGDLSVYWYQQSLDQGLQFLIQYYNGEERAKGNILERFSAQQFPDLHSELNLSSLELGDSALYFCASSVDGGLNNEQFFGPGTRLTVL.